This TCR beta chain was captured by sequencing in a study of cytomegalovirus exposure and HLA in healthy donors. Points from the study as a whole: Later work found that TCR association rates differed between HLA loci; DRB1 had the most and HLA-C the fewest.

Points on this clone: What it recognizes is unknown.

In germline, CDR1 is SGHRS, CDR2 YFSETQ. V shed 0 bases and J shed 1 base, with 7 bases lying between them. The CDR3 covers 14 residues. Use of 60 Vbeta and 13 Jbeta primers characterized the PCR. In the authors' methods: The authors later counted 65 million to 90 million unique TCR beta chains, 9 million to 12 million of them shared. Here immunoSEQ multiplex PCR was the method, and the copy in TCRdb shows in-frame clones only, minus some. Clone size and the V and J calls come from that table; the DNA yielded D and trimming. The sample lists over 150,000 clones, 78% occurring once. The donors, nominally healthy at sampling, likely had unrecorded immune exposures.

The sequence was obtained from a woman aged 45-65 years in good health and CMV-seropositive. The chain carries TRBV5-1 and TRBJ1-1; unclear D gene. Sequencing was done on a sample of PBMCs. CDR3 sequence: CASSLESGNTEAFF. CDR3 DNA: TGCGCCAGCAGCTTGGAGTCGGGGAACACTGAAGCTTTCTTT.